Shown below are 22 T cell receptor beta chains from a single sample sequenced in a study of CD8 T cells in Susac syndrome. With random hexamers, roughly 0.45 to 1 ug RNA was reverse transcribed. Each CDR3 protein is one row after TCRdb ran MiXCR on the immunoSEQ multiplex PCR reads. The repertoire has a few hundred thousand distinct CDR3 sequences, roughly 81% of them found once; the top ten carry approximately 0.12%. Sequenced material: CD8+ T cells from PBMCs. These receptors all stem from a human donor with multiple sclerosis.

CDR3 loop: CASSFSETGGSDTIYF. DNA for the CDR3: TGTGCCAGCAGTTTCTCGGAGACAGGGGGCTCGGACACCATATATTTT. V usage is TRBV12-3 or TRBV12-4 and J usage is TRBJ1-3; 10 bases map to TRBD1. This CDR3 has 16 amino acids. Trimming took 3 bases from V and 8 from J; bases not matched to a gene: 10.

The V and J genes are TRBV7-9 and TRBJ2-2; D is unresolved. CDR1 is SEHNR and CDR2 is FQNEAQ in the germline V gene (reference sequence). The V and J ends lost 8 bases and 4 bases respectively, with 14 bases between them. There are 14 residues in the CDR3. As DNA, the CDR3 is TGTGCCAGCGCCTCGTTCTTAGGCACCGGGGAGCTGTTTTTT. Translated: CASASFLGTGELFF.

V usage is TRBV11-2 and J usage is TRBJ2-5; D is unclear. The CDR3 runs to 15 residues. Germline V gene sequence: CDR1 SGHAT, CDR2 FQNNGV. Trimming removed 0 bases at V and 4 bases at J, with 12 bases between. The CDR3 region is CASSLDLSRIETQYF. CDR3 in DNA: TGTGCCAGCAGCTTAGATCTTTCCCGAATAGAGACCCAGTACTTC.

This chain links TRBV27 with TRBJ2-5; 9 nucleotides line up with TRBD1. CDR3 size: 15 residues. From germline, CDR1 is MNHEY and CDR2 SMNVEV (reference sequence). Unmatched junction bases numbered 9, after V lost 3 bases and J lost 7 bases. The CDR3 protein is CASSFWGQGLRTQYF. In DNA form, the CDR3 reads TGTGCCAGCAGTTTTTGGGGACAGGGCCTTAGGACCCAGTACTTC.

About this clonotype: An end of the junction differs from the germline gene, which may be a read error. This chain uses TRBV9 with TRBJ2-2; the D call may be TRBD1 or TRBD2 (6 bases each). Germline assignment: CDR1 SGDLS and CDR2 YYNGEE. This CDR3 has 11 amino acids. The CDR3 here is CASSVEGEVFF. The CDR3 nucleotides read TGTGCCAGCAGCGTAGAGGGGGAGGTGTTTTTT.

This chain links TRBV9 with TRBJ2-7, with D unresolved. The CDR3 length is 13 residues. CDR1 and CDR2 (germline): SGDLS, YYNGEE. Trimming cost V 7 bases and J 0 bases, with 11 bases left between them. CDR3 in amino acids: CASSRSFSYEQYF. The CDR3 DNA is TGTGCCAGCTCCCGAAGCTTCTCCTACGAGCAGTACTTC.

The chain has TRBV27 and TRBJ2-1; 7 bases agree with TRBD2. The CDR3 spans 14 residues. With V trimmed by 5 bases and J by 5 bases, 6 bases remained unmatched. Germline V gene data show CDR1 as MNHEY and CDR2 as SMNVEV (reference sequence). The CDR3 sequence: CASSGGGRDNEQFF. The CDR3 nucleotides are TGTGCCAGCAGTGGCGGGGGTCGGGACAATGAGCAGTTCTTC.

The chain employs TRBV4-1 and TRBJ2-2; D remains ambiguous. V lost 1 base and J lost 7, with 7 bases in between. The germline V gene has CDR1 MGHRA and CDR2 YSYEKL. The CDR3 covers 13 residues. The DNA for the CDR3 is TGCGCCAGCAGCCAAGGAATCGGCGGGGAGCTGTTTTTT. Its translation: CASSQGIGGELFF.

The gene calls are TRBV9 and TRBJ2-1; possible D gene TRBD2, 5 bases. From germline, CDR1 is SGDLS and CDR2 YYNGEE. Trimming left V 0 bases short and J 8 bases short, with 9 bases between. CDR3 size: 13 residues. The CDR3 loop is CASSVGLSDEQFF. CDR3 in DNA: TGTGCCAGCAGCGTAGGACTAAGCGATGAGCAGTTCTTC.

The V gene is TRBV6-1, the J gene TRBJ2-1, with D uncertain. The CDR3 loop spans 14 amino acids. Germline CDR1 and CDR2: MNHNS and SASEGT. Between the trimmed V and J ends, which lost 0 bases and 4 bases, there was a span of 7 bases. The CDR3 DNA reads as TGTGCCAGCAGTGAAGCGTCTGGTTACAATGAGCAGTTCTTC. Translating gives CASSEASGYNEQFF.

V usage is TRBV7-6 and J usage is TRBJ2-5; D is possibly TRBD2 (7 bases). CDR3 size: 16 residues. Germline V CDR1 and CDR2: SGHVS, FNYEAQ. The germline V and J ends were trimmed by 6 bases and 5 bases, with 22 bases remaining between them. The CDR3 here is CASSSRGAGDRETQYF. CDR3 sequence (DNA): TGTGCCAGCAGTTCCCGGGGGGCGGGAGATCGGGAGACCCAGTACTTC.

This clonotype has just one count. This chain uses TRBV19 with TRBJ2-1; 7 bases map to TRBD1. This CDR3 comprises 15 residues. V lost 10 bases and J lost 4; bases outside the gene matches: 13. Per the germline V gene, CDR1 is LNHDA and CDR2 is SQIVND (reference sequence). The DNA of the CDR3 is TGTGCCACCAAAAGGGGGCCCGCCAGTTACAATGAGCAGTTCTTC. The encoded protein is CATKRGPASYNEQFF.

This clonotype occurred a few times. This rearrangement joins TRBV11-2 to TRBJ2-6; 10 bases match TRBD2. V shed 4 bases and J 0 bases; nucleotides not matched to a gene: 6. The CDR3 contains 18 residues. Per germline, CDR1 SGHAT and CDR2 FQNNGV. CDR3 sequence reads: CASSSSSGRASGANVLTF. CDR3 coding DNA: TGTGCCAGCAGCTCTTCCAGCGGGAGGGCCTCTGGGGCCAACGTCCTGACTTTC.

The chain recombines TRBV30 with TRBJ1-1; 10 positions agree with TRBD1. This CDR3 region has 16 residues. CDR1 is GTSNPN, CDR2 SVGIG, per germline (reference sequence). V trimming: 4 bases; J trimming: 1 base; junction bases outside the gene matches: 9. CDR3 residues: CAWTPRDRGRNTEAFF. The CDR3 coding sequence is TGTGCCTGGACCCCTCGGGACAGGGGCAGGAACACTGAAGCTTTCTTT.

In this sample, this clonotype turned up once. Here the CDR3 omits its conserved ending phenylalanine or tryptophan, so a read error is the likely source. The rearrangement links TRBV7-9 to TRBJ2-7, with 7 nucleotides matching TRBD1. The CDR3 loop spans 14 amino acids. CDR1 is SEHNR, CDR2 FQNEAQ, per germline (reference sequence). Unmatched junction bases numbered 8, after V lost 7 bases and J lost 2 bases. The CDR3 is CASTGPGTAYEQYL. The CDR3 DNA reads TGTGCCAGCACCGGACCCGGGACAGCCTACGAGCAGTACCTC.

The chain combines TRBV5-1 with TRBJ2-5; D unresolved. Germline CDR1 is SGHRS and CDR2 is YFSETQ. Trimming shortened V by 4 bases and J by 5 bases, and 21 bases separated the two germline ends. The CDR3 runs to 16 residues. The DNA for the CDR3 is TGCGCCAGCAGCAAAAGTCATTGGGATTATATGGAGACCCAGTACTTC. This sequence encodes CASSKSHWDYMETQYF.

This clonotype occurred a few times. The chain has TRBV27 and TRBJ2-5, with 8 bases that match TRBD1. V dropped 4 bases and J dropped 2; count of bases not matched to a gene: 6. The CDR3 spans 15 residues. Germline values: CDR1 MNHEY, CDR2 SMNVEV (reference sequence). DNA of the CDR3: TGTGCCAGCAGTTCCCCCGGACAGGGTCAAGAGACCCAGTACTTC. This gives the protein CASSSPGQGQETQYF.

The V call is TRBV27, the J call TRBJ2-3; 7 nucleotides line up with TRBD2. J lost 4 bases, V lost 2 bases, and 6 bases had no gene match. The CDR3 is 15 amino acids. The germline V gene encodes CDR1 MNHEY and CDR2 SMNVEV (reference sequence). CDR3 DNA sequence: TGTGCCAGCAGTTTAACAGCGGGATGGGCAGATACGCAGTATTTT. It translates to CASSLTAGWADTQYF.

The CDR3 DNA is TGTGCCAGCAGCGCGGGACAGTACAATGAGCAGTTCTTC. It translates to CASSAGQYNEQFF. The chain is built from TRBV9 and TRBJ2-1; 7 positions agree with TRBD1. The CDR3 totals 13 residues. V lost 3 bases, J lost 4 bases, and 1 base stayed unmatched. The germline gives CDR1 SGDLS, CDR2 YYNGEE.

J is TRBJ2-7 and V is TRBV12-3 or TRBV12-4; D is ambiguous. V lost 4 bases, J lost 2 bases, and 18 bases lay in between. This CDR3 is built from 16 residues. CDR3 loop: CASSSSPWGTAYEQYF. The CDR3 coding sequence is TGTGCCAGCAGTTCCTCCCCGTGGGGAACGGCCTACGAGCAGTACTTC.

The table lists this clonotype with a count of one. The chain carries TRBV9 and TRBJ2-7, with D unresolved. Germline V gene sequence: CDR1 SGDLS, CDR2 YYNGEE. The V gene lost 0 bases and the J gene lost 5 bases, with 15 bases spanning the gap. This CDR3 comprises 15 residues. The CDR3 bases are TGTGCCAGCAGCGTAGGGTCAGGAAGTTCCGACGAGCAGTACTTC. Amino acids: CASSVGSGSSDEQYF. The full variable domain, rest sourced from reference TRBV9 and TRBJ2-7, is DSGVTQTPKHLITATGQRVTLRCSPRSGDLSVYWYQQSLDQGLQFLIQYYNGEERAKGNILERFSAQQFPDLHSELNLSSLELGDSALYFCASSVGSGSSDEQYFGPGTRLTVT.

This chain joins TRBV30 and TRBJ2-2; D gene uncertain. Trimming took 2 bases from V and 4 from J, leaving 8 bases between them. There are 13 residues in the CDR3. CDR1 and CDR2 (germline): GTSNPN, SVGIG (reference sequence). Written as DNA, the CDR3 is TGTGCCTGGAGTCCCTTAACCACCGGGGAGCTGTTTTTT. This translates into CAWSPLTTGELFF.